This TCR beta chain is from a study of blood T cell repertoires in COVID-19. For the study at large: Sources were T cells, B-cell-depleted T cells, or PBMCs; the material itself was cDNA or gDNA.

V was pared by 6 bases and J by 4 bases, with 6 bases of the junction left unmatched. Germline loops: CDR1 ENHRY, CDR2 SYGVKD. The CDR3 has 15 residues. Of note for this clone: The identical CDR3 is also encoded by other nucleotide sequences in the sample.

The method was immunoSEQ multiplex PCR; TCRdb's version includes in-frame clones alone and lacks a portion of them. The data show 350,000 to 450,000 clones, with around 85% seen just once and under 4% held by the top ten. This chain joins TRBV10-3 and TRBJ2-1, with 10 bases fitting TRBD1. The specimen was peripheral blood. The TCR comes from a woman aged 18-35 years with acute or convalescent COVID-19. The CDR3 spells CAIRAGTGAYNEQFF. The CDR3 DNA follows: TGTGCCATCAGAGCCGGGACAGGGGCTTACAATGAGCAGTTCTTC.